The 32 T cell receptor beta chains presented below share a single source sample, sequenced in a study of T cell clonality in common variable immunodeficiency. Libraries were prepared by immunoSEQ multiplex PCR; TCRdb keeps only in-frame clonotypes and omits some of them. Sampling found about 37,000 clones, none seen once. The source material was peripheral blood mononuclear cells. The receptors were gathered from a person between 18 and 75 years old in good health.

There are many counts of this clone. The CDR3 end is not reached by the read, which stops 3 residues before it; the germline J gene fills it in. This rearrangement joins TRBV15 to TRBJ1-6, with D hard to call. V dropped 1 base and J dropped 7 bases, with 11 bases sitting between them. In germline, CDR1 is LNHNV, CDR2 YYDKDF (reference sequence). This CDR3 has 15 amino acids. The sequenced CDR3 bases are TGTGCCACCAGCAGAGGGCGGACGGGGAATTCACCC. Amino acids: CATSRGRTGNSP. The entire CDR3 is CATSRGRTGNSPLHF.

This clone was recorded many times. The CDR3 sequence: CASSLDGFYGYTF. The CDR3 bases that were read are TGTGCCAGCAGCTTAGACGGGTTCTATGGC. The genes are TRBV7-9 and TRBJ1-2; D unresolved. Coverage ceases 3 residues before the CDR3 finishes, and the germline J gene fills in the end. Per germline, CDR1 SEHNR and CDR2 FQNEAQ (reference sequence). V lost 1 base and J lost 4, with 7 bases in between. This CDR3 is 13 amino acids long.

This clone was observed many times. Read sequence stops 3 residues before the CDR3 end, and the germline J gene provides the missing end. This chain joins TRBV4-1 and TRBJ1-1, with D hard to call. The V gene's germline CDR1 is MGHRA and CDR2 YSYEKL. The length of the CDR3 is 15 residues. The CDR3: CASSHEMMRGDEAFF. CDR3 bases read: TGCGCCAGCAGCCACGAAATGATGCGGGGAGACGAA.

The sample holds many counts of this clone. Coverage ceases 3 residues before the CDR3 finishes, and the germline J gene fills in the end. The chain carries TRBV6-1 and TRBJ2-5, with D unclear. V was clipped by 4 bases and J by 1 base, with 10 bases between them. This CDR3 is built from 14 residues. CDR1 and CDR2 (germline): MNHNS, SASEGT. This chain's CDR3 is CASSGLDVQETQYF. CDR3 bases read: TGTGCCAGCAGTGGACTCGATGTCCAAGAGACC.

This clone was counted ten times or more. The DNA ends 3 residues before the CDR3 does, and the rest of the CDR3 is filled in from the germline J gene. The V call is TRBV24-1, the J call TRBJ2-1; 7 nucleotides agree with TRBD2. The trim removed 5 bases at V and 0 bases at J, leaving 3 bases unmatched. Germline V gene sequence: CDR1 KGHDR, CDR2 SFDVKD. This CDR3 is built from 15 residues. CDR3 DNA (partial): TGTGCCACCAGTGTAGGCGGGAGCTCCTACAATGAG. The encoded protein is CATSVGGSSYNE. The whole CDR3 protein reads CATSVGGSSYNEQFF.

In this sample, this clone turned up many times. The read halts 3 residues ahead of the CDR3 end, with the missing end drawn from the germline J gene. The rearrangement uses TRBV10-3 and TRBJ2-7; TRBD1 might be the D (6 bases). The CDR3 totals 13 residues. Looked up from germline, CDR1 is ENHRY and CDR2 is SYGVKD. V dropped 7 bases and J dropped 3 bases, with 13 bases sitting between them. The CDR3 bases that were read are TGTGCCATCAAAGCCGGGGACATCTACGAG. The encoded protein is CAIKAGDIYE. The whole CDR3 protein reads CAIKAGDIYEQYF.

This clone was seen ten or more times. The CDR3 end lies 3 residues beyond the end of the read and is filled in from the germline J gene. This chain joins TRBV19 and TRBJ1-1, with D perhaps matching TRBD1 (5 bases). The CDR3 has 16 amino acids. V was pared by 6 bases and J by 2 bases, with 19 bases between. The V gene's germline CDR1 is LNHDA and CDR2 SQIVND (reference sequence). The CDR3 here is CASRGVGGESNTEAFF. CDR3 bases read: TGTGCCAGTAGAGGCGTTGGGGGGGAGTCCAACACTGAA.

As for this clone: The read ends 3 residues before the CDR3 terminus; that terminus is restored from the germline J gene. J is TRBJ1-3 and V is TRBV7-9; TRBD1 aligns across 9 bases. V dropped 5 bases and J dropped 4; count of bases not matched to a gene: 6. The CDR3 sequence is 15 residues long. CDR1 and CDR2 from the germline V gene are SEHNR and FQNEAQ (reference sequence). The CDR3 sequence: CASSPGQGRGNTIYF. The DNA read from the CDR3 is TGTGCCAGCAGCCCAGGACAGGGGCGAGGAAACACC.

Many counts were recorded for this clone. Read data end 3 residues before the CDR3 end; the end is taken from the germline J gene. This chain uses TRBV7-9 with TRBJ1-1; the D is unclear. The germline CDR1 and CDR2 sequences are SEHNR and FQNEAQ (reference sequence). Trimming left V 2 bases short and J 7 bases short, with 11 bases between. The CDR3 extends over 13 amino acids. The CDR3: CASSLTYFGEAFF. CDR3 DNA, as far as it was read: TGTGCCAGCAGCTTAACTTACTTCGGTGAA.

This clone was observed many times. The read terminates 3 residues ahead of where the CDR3 ends, so the germline J gene completes it. The chain couples TRBV5-4 to TRBJ2-4, with 8 bases matching TRBD2. CDR1 SGHNT and CDR2 YYREEE come from the germline V gene (reference sequence). V trimming: 4 bases; J trimming: 0 bases; junction bases outside the gene matches: 3. CDR3 length equals 15 residues. The CDR3 DNA, read in part, is TGTGCCAGCAGCCCAACTAGCGGAGCCAAAAACATT. Amino acids: CASSPTSGAKNI. The full CDR3 reads CASSPTSGAKNIQYF. Full variable domain (remainder filled in from reference TRBV5-4 and TRBJ2-4): ETGVTQSPTHLIKTRGQQVTLRCSSQSGHNTVSWYQQALGQGPQFIFQYYREEENGRGNFPPRFSGLQFPNYSSELNVNALELDDSALYLCASSPTSGAKNIQYFGAGTRLSVL.

This clone was recorded many times. With the read ending 3 residues before the CDR3 end, the germline J gene is used to fill in that end. This sequence joins TRBV12-3 or TRBV12-4 and TRBJ1-5; tentatively, D is TRBD1 (5 bases). Deletions cut 2 bases from V and 4 bases from J, with 12 bases between. CDR3 length: 15 residues. The CDR3 spells CASSLLGGTNQPQHF. The covered CDR3 bases are TGTGCCAGCAGTTTACTCGGGGGGACTAATCAGCCC.

This clone was seen many times. The CDR3 end lies 3 residues beyond the end of the read and is filled in from the germline J gene. The rearrangement joins TRBV15 to TRBJ2-5; weak D call: TRBD1 (7 bases). From germline, CDR1 is LNHNV and CDR2 YYDKDF (reference sequence). CDR3 length: 17 amino acids. Trimming removed 1 base from V and 2 bases from J, with 17 bases in between. The covered CDR3 bases are TGTGCCACCAGCAGAGGGGGGGTTGCAGGGGGACAAGAGACC. Its translation is CATSRGGVAGGQET. The complete CDR3 protein is CATSRGGVAGGQETQYF.

This clone was picked up many times. The read is 3 residues too short to cover the CDR3 end, so that end is filled in from the germline J gene. The chain carries TRBV20-1 and TRBJ2-1, with 10 bases fitting TRBD1. The CDR3 is 17 amino acids. With 0 bases clipped from V and 5 bases from J, the junction kept 10 bases outside the gene matches. Germline-derived CDR1 and CDR2 are DFQATT and SNEGSKA (reference sequence). CDR3 in amino acids: CSARDLRTGGSDNEQFF. CDR3 bases read: TGCAGTGCTAGAGACCTACGGACAGGGGGGTCTGACAATGAG.

This clone occurred many times. The sequenced fragment ends 3 residues before the CDR3 boundary, so the rest is inferred from the germline J gene. The chain uses TRBV6-1 and TRBJ2-7; 7 positions match TRBD1. Germline V gene sequence: CDR1 MNHNS, CDR2 SASEGT. V was pared by 2 bases and J by 5 bases, with 9 bases of the junction left unmatched. The CDR3 is 15 residues long. The CDR3 sequence: CASSETTGPHHEQYF. The CDR3 DNA, read in part, is TGTGCCAGCAGTGAAACGACAGGGCCGCACCACGAG.

With respect to this clone: The read finishes 3 residues shy of the CDR3 end, and the germline J gene is used to complete it. The rearrangement uses TRBV20-1 and TRBJ1-2; D uncertain. The V gene's germline CDR1 is DFQATT and CDR2 SNEGSKA (reference sequence). The CDR3 is 13 residues long. V was clipped by 1 base and J by 4 bases, with 10 bases between them. The part of the CDR3 DNA that was read is TGCAGTGCTAGAGCGTCAGTCGTCTATGGC. Encoded protein: CSARASVVYG. The full CDR3 sequence reads CSARASVVYGYTF.

This clone appeared many times. The read terminates 3 residues ahead of where the CDR3 ends, so the germline J gene completes it. This sequence joins TRBV30 and TRBJ1-6; possibly TRBD1 for D (5 bases). This CDR3 contains 15 residues. Between the trimmed V and J ends, which lost 0 bases and 7 bases, there was a span of 13 bases. Germline assignment: CDR1 GTSNPN and CDR2 SVGIG (reference sequence). The part of the CDR3 DNA that was read is TGTGCCTGGAGTGTACGGGGGGGAAGGAATTCACCC. Amino acid sequence: CAWSVRGGRNSP. In full, the CDR3 is CAWSVRGGRNSPLHF.

This clone was detected ten times or more. The CDR3 goes on 3 residues after the read ends, and that part is filled in from the germline J gene. V and J are TRBV11-3 and TRBJ2-7; D is possibly TRBD2 (6 bases). V lost 3 bases to trimming and J lost 5 bases, with 14 bases between them. Germline assignment: CDR1 SGHNT and CDR2 YENEEA. CDR3 length: 14 amino acids. The DNA read from the CDR3 is TGTGCCAGCAGCTTGGGAGGAGAAGGGGACGAG. Amino acids: CASSLGGEGDE. The complete CDR3 protein is CASSLGGEGDEQYF.

This clone was found a few times. Sequencing ends 3 residues short of the CDR3 end; the germline J gene provides the rest. The V gene is TRBV23-1, the J gene TRBJ2-7; 9 bases are a match to TRBD1. TRBV23-1 is filed as an ORF, its function uncertain. J gave up 3 bases and V 3 bases, and 6 bases lay outside the gene matches. The CDR3 runs to 15 residues. The CDR3 loop is CASSHRDRDIYEQYF. The DNA read from the CDR3 is TGCGCCAGCAGTCACCGGGACAGGGATATCTACGAG.

This clone occurred many times. The CDR3 bases that were read are TGTGCCAGCAGTGAAGGCAGCTATGGC. This translates into CASSEGSYG. The full CDR3 sequence reads CASSEGSYGYTF. This chain joins TRBV6-1 and TRBJ1-2; D gene uncertain. Read coverage stops 3 residues before the CDR3 terminus; the germline J gene supplies the remainder. The CDR3 sequence is 12 residues long. Germline V CDR1 and CDR2: MNHNS, SASEGT. The V end was cut by 1 base, the J end by 4 bases, with 4 bases between.

This clone came up many times. The read is 3 residues too short to cover the CDR3 end, so that end is filled in from the germline J gene. V gene TRBV6-1 combines with J gene TRBJ2-7; tentatively, D is TRBD1 (6 bases). This CDR3 contains 15 residues. Per the germline V gene, CDR1 is MNHNS and CDR2 is SASEGT. Trimming took off 3 bases at V and 5 bases at J, with 17 bases between the two ends. CDR3 residues: CASSEPGQGTHEQYF. The covered CDR3 bases are TGTGCCAGCAGTGAGCCCGGTCAGGGGACCCACGAG.

This clone showed up many times. The part of the CDR3 DNA that was read is TGTGCCAGCTCACCGGCGGCAGACGAA. Translated, it gives CASSPAADE. The full CDR3 is CASSPAADEAFF. The chain uses TRBV18 and TRBJ1-1; D remains unclear. The CDR3 goes on 3 residues after the read ends, and that part is filled in from the germline J gene. The CDR3 loop spans 12 amino acids. Germline V gives CDR1 KGHSH, CDR2 LQKENI.

This clone was recorded at least ten times. The CDR3 end is not reached by the read, which stops 3 residues before it; the germline J gene fills it in. This rearrangement joins TRBV11-2 to TRBJ1-3, with 10 bases aligning to TRBD1. Germline CDR1 is SGHAT and CDR2 is FQNNGV. The CDR3 loop spans 12 amino acids. The J segment lost 7 bases and the V segment lost 6 bases, leaving 0 bases of the junction unmatched. This chain's CDR3 is CASRGQGNTIYF. CDR3 DNA, as far as it was read: TGTGCCAGCAGGGGACAGGGGAACACC.

This clone was counted ten times or more. The read halts 3 residues ahead of the CDR3 end, with the missing end drawn from the germline J gene. The chain couples TRBV15 to TRBJ1-5, with 10 positions matching TRBD1. This CDR3 is 16 amino acids long. Trimming at V came to 4 bases and at J to 4 bases, leaving 7 bases not matched to a gene. Per germline, CDR1 LNHNV and CDR2 YYDKDF (reference sequence). Here the CDR3 reads CATSTYGDRGNQPQHF. Incomplete CDR3 DNA: TGTGCCACCAGCACTTACGGGGACAGGGGAAATCAGCCC.

There are many counts of this clone. Read data end 3 residues before the CDR3 end; the end is taken from the germline J gene. The V and J genes are TRBV5-1 and TRBJ2-7; 9 nucleotides align to TRBD1. In germline, CDR1 is SGHRS, CDR2 YFSETQ. The CDR3 covers 16 residues. V was pared by 4 bases and J by 2 bases, with 10 bases of the junction left unmatched. The CDR3 bases that were read are TGCGCCAGCAGCCAGGCCGGGACAGGGTCTGCCTACGAG. It is translated as CASSQAGTGSAYE. The complete CDR3 protein is CASSQAGTGSAYEQYF.

This clone was seen many times. The sequenced fragment ends 3 residues before the CDR3 boundary, so the rest is inferred from the germline J gene. This rearrangement joins TRBV7-9 to TRBJ1-1, with D unclear. Germline values: CDR1 SEHNR, CDR2 FQNEAQ (reference sequence). V dropped 5 bases and J dropped 3 bases, with 16 bases sitting between them. This CDR3 region has 15 residues. This CDR3 is CASSNQGGRDTEAFF. The DNA read from the CDR3 is TGTGCCAGCAGCAACCAAGGAGGTAGGGACACTGAA.

This clone occurred many times. Sequencing ends 3 residues short of the CDR3 end; the germline J gene provides the rest. V usage is TRBV7-6 and J usage is TRBJ2-5; 9 nucleotides line up with TRBD1. The germline V gene has CDR1 SGHVS and CDR2 FNYEAQ. V shed 5 bases and J 5 bases; nucleotides not matched to a gene: 6. The CDR3 has 14 residues. CDR3 sequence: CASSLRTGVETQYF. Partial CDR3 DNA: TGTGCCAGCAGCCTAAGGACAGGGGTGGAGACC.

This clone was found many times. The CDR3 is cut off 3 residues early in the read; its end comes from the germline J gene. The genes are TRBV5-1 and TRBJ2-2; 13 bases line up with TRBD2. J was trimmed by 4 bases and V by 3 bases; bases with no gene match: 3. The CDR3 is made up of 16 amino acids. CDR1 is SGHRS and CDR2 is YFSETQ in the germline V gene. The covered CDR3 bases are TGCGCCAGCAGCTGGACTAGCGGGAGTGGCACCGGGGAG. It codes for CASSWTSGSGTGE. The entire CDR3 protein is CASSWTSGSGTGELFF.

The sample holds many counts of this clone. The read gets to within 3 residues of the CDR3 end, and the germline J gene fills in the rest. This chain joins TRBV29-1 and TRBJ1-2; D remains ambiguous. The germline V gene has CDR1 SQVTM and CDR2 ANQGSEA. The CDR3 covers 17 residues. The DNA read from the CDR3 is TGCAGCGTTGTCGTCCGGGGTCGTTTGGATCGTGGTGGCGGC. This translates into CSVVVRGRLDRGGG. The entire CDR3 protein is CSVVVRGRLDRGGGYTF. Variable domain in full (rest from reference TRBV29-1 and TRBJ1-2): SAVISQKPSRDICQRGTSLTIQCQVDSQVTMMFWYRQQPGQSLTLIATANQGSEATYESGFVIDKFPISRPNLTFSTLTVSNMSPEDSSIYLCSVVVRGRLDRGGGYTFGSGTRLTVV.

This clone came up many times. This CDR3 reads CASRGQGQTGELFF. The sequenced CDR3 bases are TGTGCCAGTAGGGGACAGGGCCAGACCGGGGAG. V is TRBV19 and J is TRBJ2-2; 9 nucleotides match TRBD1. The DNA ends 3 residues before the CDR3 does, and the rest of the CDR3 is filled in from the germline J gene. This CDR3 region has 14 residues. Germline V gene sequence: CDR1 LNHDA, CDR2 SQIVND (reference sequence). V lost 6 bases, J lost 5 bases, and 4 bases stayed unmatched.

This clone was seen a handful of times. Coverage ceases 3 residues before the CDR3 finishes, and the germline J gene fills in the end. This chain joins TRBV7-9 and TRBJ2-5; D is uncertain. The length of the CDR3 is 15 residues. V dropped 0 bases and J dropped 3 bases, with 11 bases sitting between them. Germline V lookup: CDR1 SEHNR, CDR2 FQNEAQ (reference sequence). The sequenced CDR3 bases are TGTGCCAGCAGCTTAGCGAACTACTATGAAGAGACC. It translates to CASSLANYYEET. The entire CDR3 sequence reads CASSLANYYEETQYF. The full variable domain, with the rest looked up from reference TRBV7-9 and TRBJ2-5, is DTGVSQNPRHKITKRGQNVTFRCDPISEHNRLYWYRQTLGQGPEFLTYFQNEAQLEKSRLLSDRFSAERPKGSFSTLEIQRTEQGDSAMYLCASSLANYYEETQYFGPGTRLLVL.

This clone was seen more than once but under ten times. The read falls 3 residues short of the CDR3 end, and the missing part is taken from the germline J gene. The rearrangement uses TRBV10-3 and TRBJ2-1; TRBD1 is a possible D gene (5 bases). The CDR3 spans 11 residues. V shed 4 bases and J shed 9 bases, with 7 bases lying between them. Germline V CDR1 and CDR2: ENHRY, SYGVKD. The CDR3 sequence is CAISGQFEQFF. The DNA read from the CDR3 is TGTGCCATCAGTGGACAGTTTGAG.

This clone was counted many times. The DNA ends 3 residues before the CDR3 does, and the rest of the CDR3 is filled in from the germline J gene. The chain recombines TRBV4-1 with TRBJ2-7; 7 nucleotides match TRBD1. CDR1 MGHRA and CDR2 YSYEKL come from the germline V gene. The ends lost 2 bases at V and 3 bases at J; junction bases unmatched: 1. The CDR3 runs 13 residues. CDR3 sequence reads: CASSQWDSYEQYF. CDR3 bases read: TGCGCCAGCAGCCAATGGGACAGCTACGAG.